The subject of this entry is one TCR beta chain. No cognate antigen has been identified for it. Per-base quality was not reported, and no clone a single base away is much larger than it. This sample stems from a study of identical twins (TCRdb year 2016). Regarding the complete study: To test whether fetal clonotypes persist, this study deep-sequenced TCR alpha and beta repertoires from monozygotic twins, from unrelated adults of various ages, and from cord blood. To rule out contamination, the twin experiments were replicated at different times with different library preparation protocols.

Library creation used 5' RACE. Sequencer: Illumina HiSeq 2000. A universal primer binding site was added through template switching, and the final cDNA carried a unique molecular identifier so that TCR cDNA molecules could be counted accurately. Specific primers in the conserved constant-segment region were used to synthesize first-strand cDNA for TCR alpha and beta chains. To control for contamination, each cDNA library was double barcoded with a SMART-Mk sample barcode plus Illumina barcodes. Two successive PCR steps introduced TruSeq adapter sequences along with Illumina sample barcodes. TCR alpha and beta cDNA libraries were sequenced on the Illumina HiSeq platform with custom primers. The original pipeline was this. MiGEC was used to process raw reads and extract unique molecular identifiers, and MiXCR was used to find CDR3 positions. For each individual, recombination models were inferred using an EM algorithm with the repgenHMM and IGoR tools. Shared clonotype analysis was performed with the tcR package in R, normalizing sharing by the product of cloneset sizes. Out-of-frame nonproductive sequences were analyzed to study raw recombination free of thymic and clonal selection effects. Starting from the raw public reads, TCRdb applied fastp trimming at Q25, assembled clones with MiXCR and retained in-frame beta chains. Every distinct CDR3 protein forms one entry, paired with its most common genes and DNA. The V and J calls were not made by the authors but by TCRdb's processing. Here the sample has just over 500,000 distinct CDR3 sequences; roughly a fifth occur a single time. Around 1% of the sample is taken by the ten largest.

All donors were healthy Caucasians. The twin cohort comprised three pairs of female monozygotic twins, all aged roughly 18 to 29 years. CD4+ and CD8+ T cell populations were isolated with positive isolation kits from Invitrogen. V loses 3 bases of germline sequence and J loses 0 bases, and the interval between the two ends is 11 bases. Inclusive of the bounding cysteine and phenylalanine, the CDR3 is 15 residues long. Only CDR3 DNA is held: 45 bases, read in frame from base 1. Based on the germline V gene, the CDR1 and CDR2 sequences are SGHRS and YFSETQ. The study at large found these results: Zero-insertion analyses could be partly confounded by invariant T cells such as MAIT and iNKT, though diverse VJ usage argued against such confounding for most clonotypes. A weaker excess of twin sharing was found in beta out-of-frame sequences because the signal-to-noise ratio was lowered by fewer shared sequences. Because the same donors could not be followed over many years, the conclusions relied on cross-sectional statistical analysis. Abundant cord blood beta clonotypes carried fewer insertions; young adult naive repertoires showed a weaker similar trend, while memory repertoires showed none. In monozygotic twins, recombination models systematically underestimated out-of-frame TCR alpha sharing, but the models matched the sharing seen between unrelated individuals. Compared with coincidental sharing between unrelated individuals, out-of-frame TCR alpha sequences shared between twins showed an excess of sequences with low generation probability.

This sample was shared with a second study, whose subject was T cells expressing NK-cell markers. The second study's authors report: In sorted CD3+CD56+NKG2C+, CD3+CD56+NKG2C- and CD3+CD56-NKG2C+ T-cell subsets from roughly 8 donors, TCR beta-chain repertoires were profiled. Among the eight sequenced donors, only one was HCMV-seronegative, while the other seven were HCMV-seropositive. To restrict sorting to alphabetaTCR-expressing T cells, an anti-gammadeltaTCR antibody was added in several experiments. For several donors, the dominant CD3+CD56+NKG2C+ clonotypes were among the top 10 CD8+ clonotypes and accounted for about 1.0-7.5% of CD8+ T cells. Those dominant clonotypes were again the most abundant among CD3+CD56-NKG2C+ cells in a handful of donors, at about 28.3-65%. It remained unclear whether the expanded NKG2C-expressing T cell clones were specific for HCMV antigens. The eight sequenced donors were randomly selected healthy volunteers, three men and five women. HCMV-specific IgG was detected in serum with a commercial ELISA kit to determine HCMV serostatus. MIGEC was used to demultiplex reads and group the reads by UMI, and MiTCR was used to assemble and quantify clonotypes. Only TCR cDNA sequences supported by at least two reads were kept to exclude erroneous sequences. The tcR package was used for downstream repertoire analysis, with clonotypes matched between fractions based on CDR3 nucleotide sequence plus V segment. VDJmatch was used to annotate antigen specificity against VDJdb, with one amino acid substitution in CDR3 permitted.

Sequencing was done on a sample of CD4+ T cells sorted from blood. The receptor chain draws on TRBV5-1 and TRBJ2-3; the D element could tentatively be TRBD1 or TRBD2, as 5 bases agree for each. The TCR sequence derives from a woman between 18 and 29 years old in good health. The CDR3 protein is CASSWDPLSTDTQYF. The nucleotide sequence reads as follows: TGCGCCAGCAGCTGGGACCCTCTAAGCACAGATACGCAGTATTTT.